This TCR beta chain was obtained from a study of CD8 T cells in ankylosing spondylitis. Losses at the gene ends were 6 bases for V and 0 bases for J; bases not matched to a gene: 17. Germline CDR1 is DFQATT and CDR2 is SNEGSKA (reference sequence). The CDR3 sequence is 18 residues long. Overall study results and limits: Characteristic of ankylosing spondylitis blood, it appeared, was a TCR beta motif comprising about eight highly homologous variants. Clones linked to disease were reported to show significant enrichment in matched ankylosing spondylitis synovial fluid. Earlier literature documents some of the motif variants in reactive arthritis synovial fluid and blood. Relatively rare in peripheral blood, disease-linked clones were also CD8+.

Libraries for TCR beta were made by quantitative 5'-RACE with molecular barcodes. TCRdb re-derived calls from the 5' RACE reads in MiXCR, one entry per CDR3 protein. In the table there are over 400,000 distinct CDR3 sequences, 26% of which are singletons. Ten or more counts support this clonotype. The antigen is unknown. This TCR came from a male donor with ankylosing spondylitis. The chain employs TRBV20-1 and TRBJ2-7; the match to TRBD2 covers 10 bases. Sequencing was performed on blood, either unsorted or a sorted T cell fraction (not recorded which). The CDR3 sequence: CSALPELAGITGSYEQYF. CDR3 sequence (DNA): TGCAGTGCCCTCCCCGAACTAGCGGGAATTACGGGCTCCTACGAGCAGTACTTC.